Below, 10 T cell receptor beta chains from the same sample are listed, as sequenced in a study of T cells after yellow fever vaccination. TCRdb recomputed calls from the 5' RACE reads with MiXCR, one row per CDR3 protein. This table holds about 150,000 distinct CDR3 sequences, approximately 6.2% found once. Sequencing used CD4+ T cells sorted from PBMCs, obtained on the day of the first yellow fever vaccination. These receptors were taken from a man younger than 35 who received the YFV17D yellow fever vaccine.

The chain combines TRBV28 with TRBJ2-5, with D maybe TRBD2 (6 bases). Germline CDR1 reads MDHEN; CDR2 reads SYDVKM. V was cut by 3 bases and J by 2 bases, with 13 bases left in between. The CDR3 is 15 residues long. CDR3 sequence: CASSFVAGLQETQYF. CDR3 nucleotides: TGTGCCAGCAGTTTCGTTGCGGGGTTACAAGAGACCCAGTACTTC.

This clonotype was recorded at least ten times. This chain links TRBV20-1 with TRBJ2-3, with D possibly being TRBD1 (7 bases). V was cut by 4 bases and J by 0 bases, with 14 bases left in between. The germline V gene encodes CDR1 DFQATT and CDR2 SNEGSKA (reference sequence). The CDR3 extends over 15 amino acids. The CDR3, as DNA: TGCAGTGCTATGGGAGGACAGGAGAGCACAGATACGCAGTATTTT. It yields the protein CSAMGGQESTDTQYF.

This clonotype has ten or more counts. The V call is TRBV9, the J call TRBJ1-1; TRBD1 is a possible D gene (5 bases). Germline V CDR1 and CDR2: SGDLS, YYNGEE. The CDR3 is 14 residues long. Trimming pared 2 bases from V and 1 base from J, leaving 9 bases between. The DNA for the CDR3 is TGTGCCAGCAGCGTCGGCAGGGAGAACACTGAAGCTTTCTTT. It specifies CASSVGRENTEAFF.

This clonotype was detected many times. V and J are TRBV6-5 and TRBJ1-5, with D possibly matching TRBD1 (6 bases). CDR1 and CDR2 from the germline V gene are MNHEY and SVGAGI. This CDR3 is 14 amino acids long. V was cut by 2 bases and J by 5 bases, with 10 bases left in between. The CDR3: CASSYDRTYQPQHF. The CDR3 DNA follows: TGTGCCAGCAGTTACGACAGGACTTATCAGCCCCAGCATTTT.

This clonotype was observed at least ten times. The gene calls are TRBV5-1 and TRBJ2-1, with 13 bases identical to TRBD2. After removal of 0 bases from V and 6 bases from J, the junction contained 15 bases not matched to a gene. The CDR3 covers 20 residues. Germline assignment: CDR1 SGHRS and CDR2 YFSETQ. The CDR3 is CASSLALTSGGPLSGNEQFF. The CDR3 DNA sequence: TGCGCCAGCAGCTTGGCATTGACTAGCGGGGGGCCCCTATCTGGCAATGAGCAGTTCTTC.

The chain uses TRBV5-1 and TRBJ2-2; tentative D call: TRBD1 (6 bases). The V end was cut by 4 bases, the J end by 10 bases, with 20 bases between. The germline V gene has CDR1 SGHRS and CDR2 YFSETQ. This CDR3 is 15 amino acids long. CDR3 sequence (DNA): TGCGCCAGCAGCAACAGGGCCATGGCCGCCGAGGAGCTGTTTTTT. This gives the protein CASSNRAMAAEELFF.

This chain connects TRBV5-1 to TRBJ1-2; D not certain. Germline CDR1 is SGHRS and CDR2 is YFSETQ. The CDR3 loop spans 14 amino acids. V was cut by 2 bases and J by 0 bases, with 8 bases left in between. Written as DNA, the CDR3 is TGCGCCAGCAGCTTCCAGGAGGCTAACTATGGCTACACCTTC. This gives the protein CASSFQEANYGYTF.

The V gene is TRBV5-5, the J gene TRBJ2-1; D is perhaps TRBD2 (5 bases). CDR1 and CDR2 from the germline V gene are SGHKS and YYEKEE (reference sequence). The V gene lost 0 bases and the J gene lost 10 bases, with 8 bases spanning the gap. The CDR3 length is 12 residues. The CDR3 loop reads CASSLASGEQFF. DNA of the CDR3: TGTGCCAGCAGCTTGGCCTCGGGGGAGCAGTTCTTC.

This chain joins TRBV12-3 or TRBV12-4 and TRBJ2-1; D remains unclear. The CDR3 has 14 residues. The V end lost 2 bases, the J end lost 5 bases, and 10 bases lay between the germline ends. CDR3 loop: CASSLSGRDNEQFF. The CDR3 DNA is TGTGCCAGCAGTTTAAGTGGCAGAGACAATGAGCAGTTCTTC.

The J gene is TRBJ1-6, the V gene TRBV7-9; no definite D call. V lost 1 base to trimming and J lost 7 bases, with 8 bases between them. Germline-derived CDR1 and CDR2 are SEHNR and FQNEAQ (reference sequence). CDR3 length: 14 amino acids. The CDR3 region has the DNA TGTGCCAGCAGCTTAGGACACGGAAATTCACCCCTCCACTTT. Its translation: CASSLGHGNSPLHF.